This passage covers 24 T cell receptor beta chains from one sample sequenced in a study of shared clonotypes between healthy human individuals. Generated by immunoSEQ multiplex PCR, the TCRdb table keeps only in-frame clones and is missing some. The sample has roughly 2,000,000 clones; just under 95% are singletons. The naive CD8 subset, CD45RO-negative cells positively selected for CCR7, excluded terminally differentiated effector memory CD45RA+ cells. The sample consisted of naive CD8+ T cells sorted from blood. The receptors derive from a man aged 18-30 years in good health.

As DNA, the CDR3 is TGTGCCAGCAGCTCGGGAGTTCTCTGGGAGCAGTACTTC. Its protein product is CASSSGVLWEQYF. The rearrangement uses TRBV7-9 and TRBJ2-7, with D perhaps TRBD2 (6 bases). The CDR3 sequence is 13 residues long. The ends were cut back, 4 bases at V and 7 bases at J, with 14 bases in the middle. CDR1 SEHNR and CDR2 FQNEAQ come from the germline V gene (reference sequence).

About this clone: The sample has other DNA sequences that encode this CDR3 too. The V gene is TRBV11-2, the J gene TRBJ2-3; 10 nucleotides agree with TRBD2. The junction had 1 base not matched to a gene; V was cut back by 1 base and J by 3 bases. The CDR3 runs to 15 residues. The germline V gene has CDR1 SGHAT and CDR2 FQNNGV. DNA of the CDR3: TGTGCCAGCAGCTTAGCAGCGGGAGGGACAGATACGCAGTATTTT. The encoded protein is CASSLAAGGTDTQYF.

This clone showed up just a few times. The rearrangement links TRBV30 to TRBJ1-1; 10 nucleotides line up with TRBD1. V was clipped by 5 bases and J by 5 bases; unmatched bases: 5. Looked up from germline, CDR1 is GTSNPN and CDR2 is SVGIG (reference sequence). The CDR3 runs 13 residues. DNA for the CDR3: TGTGCCTGGGACAGGGGGCAAGAAACTGAAGCTTTCTTT. Residues: CAWDRGQETEAFF.

The chain has TRBV5-6 and TRBJ2-5; TRBD1 matches 10 bases. Unmatched junction bases numbered 3, after V lost 2 bases and J lost 5 bases. Germline loops: CDR1 SGHDT, CDR2 YYEEEE. CDR3 length equals 14 residues. The CDR3 region has the DNA TGTGCCAGCAGCTTCGGGACAGGGGATGAGACCCAGTACTTC. Protein product: CASSFGTGDETQYF.

The chain has TRBV5-6 and TRBJ2-3, with D perhaps matching TRBD2 (7 bases). CDR1 is SGHDT and CDR2 is YYEEEE in the germline V gene. The length of the CDR3 is 16 residues. The V end was cut by 6 bases, the J end by 3 bases, with 20 bases between. Here the CDR3 DNA reads TGTGCCAGCACCTCTCAGGGCGGGGGCCAAACAGATACGCAGTATTTT. Translation gives CASTSQGGGQTDTQYF.

In the case of this clone: Other nucleotide sequences in the sample specify the same CDR3. The rearrangement links TRBV4-3 to TRBJ2-7; 12 bases line up with TRBD2. V gave up 3 bases and J gave up 2 bases; unmatched junction bases: 2. This CDR3 is 15 amino acids long. The germline CDR1 and CDR2 sequences are LGHNA and YSLEER. The CDR3 region is CASSQLAGGPYEQYF. DNA of the CDR3: TGCGCCAGCAGCCAGCTAGCGGGAGGGCCCTACGAGCAGTACTTC.

The chain recombines TRBV6-5 with TRBJ2-3; tentative D call: TRBD2 (6 bases). Trimming removed 2 bases at V and 3 bases at J, with 15 bases between. This CDR3 has 16 amino acids. The germline V gene has CDR1 MNHEY and CDR2 SVGAGI. DNA of the CDR3: TGTGCCAGCAGTTACAATGGGGAACTAGCAACAGATACGCAGTATTTT. This translates into CASSYNGELATDTQYF.

The chain has TRBV14 and TRBJ2-7; 8 bases line up with TRBD1. Germline CDR1 SGHDN, CDR2 FVKESK. CDR3 length: 14 residues. V gave up 4 bases and J gave up 3 bases; unmatched junction bases: 5. The CDR3 DNA reads TGTGCCAGCAGCCTCCGACAGGGGAGCTACGAGCAGTACTTC. Translated, it gives CASSLRQGSYEQYF.

The genes are TRBV4-1 and TRBJ1-1; a possible D gene is TRBD1 (5 bases). Trimming removed 5 bases from V and 6 bases from J, with 16 bases in between. Germline V gene sequence: CDR1 MGHRA, CDR2 YSYEKL. The CDR3 consists of 14 residues. The CDR3 nucleotides are TGCGCCAGCAGCTCCCTGGTGGGGGAAGCTGAAGCTTTCTTT. Translation: CASSSLVGEAEAFF.

The gene calls are TRBV9 and TRBJ2-1, with 10 bases that match TRBD2. In germline, CDR1 is SGDLS, CDR2 YYNGEE. CDR3 length: 16 amino acids. The V segment lost 0 bases and the J segment 8 bases; nucleotides outside the gene matches: 8. DNA of the CDR3: TGTGCCAGCAGCGTAGGGATAGCGGGAGGTGTCGATGAGCAGTTCTTC. It yields the protein CASSVGIAGGVDEQFF.

CDR3 sequence (DNA): TGTGCCAGCAGTTATAGCGGGGGGGTGGTCTACAATGAGCAGTTCTTC. Translating it yields CASSYSGGVVYNEQFF. The chain couples TRBV27 to TRBJ2-1, with TRBD2 identical over 11 bases. The CDR3 is 16 amino acids. Germline V gives CDR1 MNHEY, CDR2 SMNVEV (reference sequence). The V segment lost 4 bases and the J segment 3 bases; nucleotides outside the gene matches: 5.

V gene TRBV27 combines with J gene TRBJ2-3, with D possibly TRBD2 on 5 matching bases. Germline CDR1 MNHEY, CDR2 SMNVEV (reference sequence). V was cut by 1 base and J by 8 bases, with 10 bases left in between. The CDR3 covers 13 residues. CDR3 sequence: CASSLLGELTQYF. In DNA, the CDR3 is TGTGCCAGCAGTTTATTGGGAGAACTTACGCAGTATTTT.

The V call is TRBV5-6, the J call TRBJ2-7; maybe TRBD1 (6 bases). With 2 bases removed from V and 3 bases from J, the gap between germline ends came to 9 bases. CDR3 length: 13 residues. The germline V gene has CDR1 SGHDT and CDR2 YYEEEE. CDR3 loop: CASSFGTLYEQYF. DNA of the CDR3: TGTGCCAGCAGCTTTGGGACACTCTACGAGCAGTACTTC.

The rearrangement uses TRBV5-6 and TRBJ1-5; 8 positions agree with TRBD1. Germline lookup yields CDR1 SGHDT and CDR2 YYEEEE. This CDR3 region has 14 residues. V was clipped by 4 bases and J by 3 bases; unmatched bases: 3. The CDR3 DNA follows: TGTGCCAGCAGCCTCCAGGGGGCCAATCAGCCCCAGCATTTT. Amino acids: CASSLQGANQPQHF.

The chain combines TRBV11-2 with TRBJ2-1, with D tentatively TRBD2 (5 bases). Between the trimmed V and J ends, which lost 1 base and 0 bases, there was a span of 13 bases. This CDR3 comprises 17 residues. Germline V gives CDR1 SGHAT, CDR2 FQNNGV. CDR3: CASSLVLGGGSYNEQFF. In DNA form, the CDR3 reads TGTGCCAGCAGCTTAGTGCTAGGAGGAGGCTCCTACAATGAGCAGTTCTTC.

The chain carries TRBV7-9 and TRBJ2-7; D remains ambiguous. The CDR3 has 14 residues. The V and J ends lost 2 bases and 0 bases respectively, with 8 bases between them. The germline V gene encodes CDR1 SEHNR and CDR2 FQNEAQ (reference sequence). CDR3 sequence (DNA): TGTGCCAGCAGCTTAAGCCAGAGCTCCTACGAGCAGTACTTC. Its translation is CASSLSQSSYEQYF.

This clone appeared once. The chain joins TRBV27 to TRBJ1-5; 10 bases map to TRBD1. V lost 7 bases, J lost 6 bases, and 6 bases stayed unmatched. Germline CDR1 is MNHEY and CDR2 is SMNVEV (reference sequence). CDR3 length equals 14 residues. CDR3 in DNA: TGTGCCAGCACCTCGACAGGGGGCCTTCAGCCCCAGCATTTT. This translates into CASTSTGGLQPQHF.

This chain joins TRBV30 and TRBJ2-5; D is uncertain. Trimming stripped 0 bases from V and 3 bases from J, with 14 bases between. CDR3 size: 15 residues. Germline V gene sequence: CDR1 GTSNPN, CDR2 SVGIG (reference sequence). CDR3 nucleotide sequence: TGTGCCTGGAGTGTATCTAGACTGTCAAAAGAGACCCAGTACTTC. Translation: CAWSVSRLSKETQYF.

The chain couples TRBV28 to TRBJ1-1; 10 nucleotides align to TRBD1. The V gene's germline CDR1 is MDHEN and CDR2 SYDVKM. The V segment lost 7 bases and the J segment 5 bases; nucleotides outside the gene matches: 7. The CDR3 covers 14 residues. The CDR3 region has the DNA TGTGCCAGCAAACCGACAGGGGGCTTGACTGAAGCTTTCTTT. Protein: CASKPTGGLTEAFF.

This chain uses TRBV7-9 with TRBJ2-2, with 7 positions matching TRBD2. The germline V gene encodes CDR1 SEHNR and CDR2 FQNEAQ (reference sequence). There are 17 residues in the CDR3. V lost 0 bases to trimming and J lost 4 bases; unmatched junction nucleotides: 8. The CDR3 protein is CASSLALAGVATGELFF. In DNA form, the CDR3 reads TGTGCCAGCAGCTTAGCCCTCGCGGGGGTGGCCACCGGGGAGCTGTTTTTT.

This chain uses TRBV30 with TRBJ1-5, with a tentative D call TRBD1 (5 bases). Deletions cut 1 base from V and 7 bases from J, with 11 bases between. This CDR3 has 13 residues. Germline V gene lookup returns CDR1 GTSNPN and CDR2 SVGIG (reference sequence). The CDR3 region has the DNA TGTGCCTGGAGTGCAACGGGGGTCCAGCCCCAGCATTTT. It codes for CAWSATGVQPQHF.

The chain joins TRBV28 to TRBJ1-2; D is perhaps TRBD1 (5 bases). The CDR3 is 14 amino acids. CDR1 MDHEN and CDR2 SYDVKM come from the germline V gene. Trimming stripped 7 bases from V and 2 bases from J, with 14 bases between. The CDR3 nucleotides are TGTGCCAGCACTGAGACACAGGCGAACTATGGCTACACCTTC. Protein sequence: CASTETQANYGYTF.

The rearrangement uses TRBV19 and TRBJ2-3; D might be TRBD1 or TRBD2, each matching 5 bases. CDR3 length equals 15 residues. V lost 4 bases and J lost 0, with 11 bases in between. CDR1 is LNHDA and CDR2 is SQIVND in the germline V gene (reference sequence). The CDR3 DNA follows: TGTGCCAGTAGTACAGGGAGTAGGAGCACAGATACGCAGTATTTT. This codes for CASSTGSRSTDTQYF. Looking up the rest from reference TRBV19 and TRBJ2-3 gives the full variable domain: DGGITQSPKYLFRKEGQNVTLSCEQNLNHDAMYWYRQDPGQGLRLIYYSQIVNDFQKGDIAEGYSVSREKKESFPLTVTSAQKNPTAFYLCASSTGSRSTDTQYFGPGTRLTVL.

V usage is TRBV29-1 and J usage is TRBJ1-2; no definite D call. This CDR3 comprises 13 residues. Trimming removed 0 bases from V and 5 bases from J, with 10 bases in between. Germline V gene lookup returns CDR1 SQVTM and CDR2 ANQGSEA. CDR3 region: CSVEDPGIYGYTF. CDR3 bases: TGCAGCGTTGAAGATCCTGGGATATATGGCTACACCTTC.